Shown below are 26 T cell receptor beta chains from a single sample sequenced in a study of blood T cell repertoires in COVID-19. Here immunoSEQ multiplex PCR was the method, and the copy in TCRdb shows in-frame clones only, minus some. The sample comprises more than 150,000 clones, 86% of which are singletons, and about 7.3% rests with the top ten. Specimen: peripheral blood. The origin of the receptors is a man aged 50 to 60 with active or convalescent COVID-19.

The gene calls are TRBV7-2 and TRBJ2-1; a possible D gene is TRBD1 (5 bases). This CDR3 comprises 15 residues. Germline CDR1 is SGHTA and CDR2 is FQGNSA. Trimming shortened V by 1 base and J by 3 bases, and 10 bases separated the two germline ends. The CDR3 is CASSLVGAGYNEQFF. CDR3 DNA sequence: TGTGCCAGCAGCTTAGTAGGGGCAGGCTACAATGAGCAGTTCTTC.

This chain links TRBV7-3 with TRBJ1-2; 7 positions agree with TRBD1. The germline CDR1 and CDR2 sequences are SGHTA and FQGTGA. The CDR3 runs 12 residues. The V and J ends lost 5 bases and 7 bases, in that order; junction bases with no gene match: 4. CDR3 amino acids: CASSPTGSGYTF. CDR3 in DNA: TGTGCCAGCAGCCCGACAGGGTCTGGCTACACCTTC.

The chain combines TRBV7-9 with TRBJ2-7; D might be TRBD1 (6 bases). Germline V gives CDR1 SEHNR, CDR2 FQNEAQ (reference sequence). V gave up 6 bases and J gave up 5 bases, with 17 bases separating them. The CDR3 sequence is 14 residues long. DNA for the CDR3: TGTGCCAGCAGACCTACAGGGACGGTCCACGAGCAGTACTTC. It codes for CASRPTGTVHEQYF.

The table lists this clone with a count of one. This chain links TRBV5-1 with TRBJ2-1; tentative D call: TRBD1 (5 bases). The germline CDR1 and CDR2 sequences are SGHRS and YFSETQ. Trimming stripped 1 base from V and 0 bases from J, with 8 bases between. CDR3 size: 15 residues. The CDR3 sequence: CASSLSQGSYNEQFF. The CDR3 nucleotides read TGCGCCAGCAGCTTGAGCCAGGGCTCCTACAATGAGCAGTTCTTC.

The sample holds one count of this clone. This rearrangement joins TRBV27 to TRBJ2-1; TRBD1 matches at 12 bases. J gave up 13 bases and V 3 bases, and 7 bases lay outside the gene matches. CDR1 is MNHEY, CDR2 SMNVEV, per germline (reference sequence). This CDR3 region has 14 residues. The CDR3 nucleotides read TGTGCCAGCAGTTTTCCGGGACAGGGGGCGGGTCAGTTCTTC. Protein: CASSFPGQGAGQFF.

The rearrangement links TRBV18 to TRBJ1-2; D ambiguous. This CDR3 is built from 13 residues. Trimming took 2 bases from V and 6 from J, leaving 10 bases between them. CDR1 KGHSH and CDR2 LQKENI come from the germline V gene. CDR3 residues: CASSPESTDGYTF. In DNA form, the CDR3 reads TGTGCCAGCTCACCAGAATCTACAGATGGCTACACCTTC.

This chain's CDR3 is CASSTQRQGLNTEAFF. The CDR3 region has the DNA TGCGCCAGCAGCACCCAACGACAGGGTTTGAACACTGAAGCTTTCTTT. The rearrangement joins TRBV5-1 to TRBJ1-1, with TRBD1 matching 7 bases. CDR3 length: 16 residues. Germline V CDR1 and CDR2: SGHRS, YFSETQ. Losses at the gene ends were 4 bases for V and 0 bases for J; bases not matched to a gene: 9.

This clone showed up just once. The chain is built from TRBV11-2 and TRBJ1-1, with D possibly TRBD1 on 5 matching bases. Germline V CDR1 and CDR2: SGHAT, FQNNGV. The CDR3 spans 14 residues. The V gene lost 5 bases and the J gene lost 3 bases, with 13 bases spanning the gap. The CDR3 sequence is CASSRGLGYTEAFF. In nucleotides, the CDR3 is TGTGCCAGCAGCCGGGGACTCGGGTACACTGAAGCTTTCTTT.

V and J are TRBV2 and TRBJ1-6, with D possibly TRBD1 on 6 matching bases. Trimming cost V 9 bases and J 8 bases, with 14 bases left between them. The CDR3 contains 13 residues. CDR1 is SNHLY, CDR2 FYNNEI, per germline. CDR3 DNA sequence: TGTGCCAGTAAGGGGGACACTTATTCACCCCTCCACTTT. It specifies CASKGDTYSPLHF.

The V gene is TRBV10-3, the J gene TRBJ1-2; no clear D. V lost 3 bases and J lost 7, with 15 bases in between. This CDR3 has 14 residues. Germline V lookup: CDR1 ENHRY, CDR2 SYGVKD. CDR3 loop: CAISDFSGTGGYTF. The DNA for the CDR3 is TGTGCCATCAGTGACTTCTCCGGAACGGGTGGCTACACCTTC.

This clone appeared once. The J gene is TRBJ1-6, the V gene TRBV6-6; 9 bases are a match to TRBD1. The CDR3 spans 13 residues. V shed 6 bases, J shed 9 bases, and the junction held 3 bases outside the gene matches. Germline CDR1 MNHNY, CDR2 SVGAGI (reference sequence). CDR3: CASSLDRGSPLHF. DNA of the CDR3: TGTGCCAGCAGCCTGGACAGGGGTTCACCCCTCCACTTT.

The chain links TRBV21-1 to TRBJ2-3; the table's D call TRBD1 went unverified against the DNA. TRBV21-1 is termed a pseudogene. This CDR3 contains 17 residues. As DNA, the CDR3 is TGTGCCAGCAGCATTTTCCAACAGGGGCACGGTAAGGATACGCAGTATTTT. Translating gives CASSIFQQGHGKDTQYF.

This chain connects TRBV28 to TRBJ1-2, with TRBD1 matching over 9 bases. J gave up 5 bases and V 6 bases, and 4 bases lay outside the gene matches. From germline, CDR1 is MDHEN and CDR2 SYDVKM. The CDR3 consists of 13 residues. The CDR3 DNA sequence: TGTGCCAGCAGCAGGACAGGGGAATATGGCTACACCTTC. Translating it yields CASSRTGEYGYTF.

The CDR3 coding sequence is TGTGCCAGCAGCCCACGACAGGGGACCAACACTGAAGCTTTCTTT. It codes for CASSPRQGTNTEAFF. The rearrangement uses TRBV5-8 and TRBJ1-1; 8 bases line up with TRBD1. Trimming took 4 bases from V and 2 from J; bases not matched to a gene: 7. The germline CDR1 and CDR2 sequences are SGHTS and YDEGEE. The CDR3 spans 15 residues.

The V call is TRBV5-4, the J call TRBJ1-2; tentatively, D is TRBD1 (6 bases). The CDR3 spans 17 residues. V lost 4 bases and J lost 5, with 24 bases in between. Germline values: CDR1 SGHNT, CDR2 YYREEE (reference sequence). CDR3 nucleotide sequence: TGTGCCAGCAGCCCGGCAGGGGAGCCTTCCCCCCTATATGGCTACACCTTC. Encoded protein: CASSPAGEPSPLYGYTF.

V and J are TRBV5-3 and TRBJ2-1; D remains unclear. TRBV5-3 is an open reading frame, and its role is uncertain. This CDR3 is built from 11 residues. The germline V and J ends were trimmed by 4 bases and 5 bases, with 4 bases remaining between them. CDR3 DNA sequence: TGTGCCAGAAGCACAGACAATGAGCAGTTCTTC. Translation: CARSTDNEQFF.

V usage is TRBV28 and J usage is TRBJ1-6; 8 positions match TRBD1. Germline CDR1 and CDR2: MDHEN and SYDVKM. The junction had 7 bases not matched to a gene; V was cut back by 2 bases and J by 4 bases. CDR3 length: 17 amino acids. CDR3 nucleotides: TGTGCCAGCAGTTTAAAGGGCGGGACAGGATATAATTCACCCCTCCACTTT. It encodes CASSLKGGTGYNSPLHF.

CDR3 amino acids: CASSLEIQGPNTEAFF. CDR3 in DNA: TGCGCCAGCAGCTTGGAGATTCAGGGCCCTAACACTGAAGCTTTCTTT. The chain uses TRBV5-1 and TRBJ1-1; the D gene is possibly TRBD1 (5 bases). CDR3 length: 16 residues. The germline V and J ends were trimmed by 0 bases and 2 bases, with 14 bases remaining between them. Germline CDR1 and CDR2: SGHRS and YFSETQ.

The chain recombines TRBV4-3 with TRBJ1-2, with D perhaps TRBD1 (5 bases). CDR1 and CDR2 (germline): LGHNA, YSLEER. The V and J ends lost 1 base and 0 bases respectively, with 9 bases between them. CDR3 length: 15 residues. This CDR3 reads CASSQGQNTNYGYTF. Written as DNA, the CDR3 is TGCGCCAGCAGCCAAGGACAGAACACTAACTATGGCTACACCTTC.

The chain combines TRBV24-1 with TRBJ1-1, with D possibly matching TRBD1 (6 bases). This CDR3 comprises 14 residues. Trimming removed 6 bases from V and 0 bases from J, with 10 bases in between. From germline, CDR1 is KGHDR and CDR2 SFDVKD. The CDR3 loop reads CATSHSGVNTEAFF. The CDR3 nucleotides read TGTGCCACCAGTCATTCAGGGGTGAACACTGAAGCTTTCTTT.

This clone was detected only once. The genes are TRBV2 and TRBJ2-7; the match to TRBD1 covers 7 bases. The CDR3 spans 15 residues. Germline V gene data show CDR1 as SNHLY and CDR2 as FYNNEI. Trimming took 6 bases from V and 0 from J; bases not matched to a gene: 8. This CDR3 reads CASRATGVNSYEQYF. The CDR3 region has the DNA TGTGCCAGCAGGGCTACAGGGGTTAACTCCTACGAGCAGTACTTC.

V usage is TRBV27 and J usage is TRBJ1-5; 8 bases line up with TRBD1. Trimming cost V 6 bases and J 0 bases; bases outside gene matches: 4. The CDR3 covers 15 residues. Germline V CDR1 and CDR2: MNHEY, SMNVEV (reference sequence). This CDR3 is CASSPGQVSNQPQHF. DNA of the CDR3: TGTGCCAGCAGCCCGGGACAGGTTAGCAATCAGCCCCAGCATTTT.

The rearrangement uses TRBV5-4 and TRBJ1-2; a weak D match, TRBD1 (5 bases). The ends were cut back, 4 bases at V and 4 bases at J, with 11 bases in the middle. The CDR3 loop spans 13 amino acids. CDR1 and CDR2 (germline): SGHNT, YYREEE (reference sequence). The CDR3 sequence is CASSAPGSYGYTF. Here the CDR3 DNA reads TGTGCCAGCAGCGCCCCAGGGTCCTATGGCTACACCTTC.

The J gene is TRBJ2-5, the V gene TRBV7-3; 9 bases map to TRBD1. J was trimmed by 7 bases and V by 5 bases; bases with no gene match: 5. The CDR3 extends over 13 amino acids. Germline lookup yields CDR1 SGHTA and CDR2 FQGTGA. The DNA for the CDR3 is TGTGCCAGCAGCGCCACAGGGGGCTGGACCCAGTACTTC. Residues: CASSATGGWTQYF. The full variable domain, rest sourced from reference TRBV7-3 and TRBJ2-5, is GAGVSQTPSNKVTEKGKYVELRCDPISGHTALYWYRQSLGQGPEFLIYFQGTGAADDSGLPNDRFFAVRPEGSVSTLKIQRTERGDSAVYLCASSATGGWTQYFGPGTRLLVL.

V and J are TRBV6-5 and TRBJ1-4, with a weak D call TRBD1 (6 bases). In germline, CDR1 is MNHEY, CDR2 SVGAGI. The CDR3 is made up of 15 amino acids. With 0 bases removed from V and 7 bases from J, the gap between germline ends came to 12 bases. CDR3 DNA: TGTGCCAGCAGTTACTCCCGGACAGATGGTGAAAAACTGTTTTTT. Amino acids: CASSYSRTDGEKLFF.

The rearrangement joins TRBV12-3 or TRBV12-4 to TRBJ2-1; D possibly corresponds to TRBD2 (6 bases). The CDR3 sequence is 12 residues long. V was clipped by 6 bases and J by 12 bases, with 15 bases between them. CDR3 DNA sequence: TGTGCCAGCAGCCAAGTAGGGAGGTGGCAGTTCTTC. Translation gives CASSQVGRWQFF.